Presented here are 30 T cell receptor beta chains from one specimen sequenced in a study of cytomegalovirus exposure and HLA in healthy donors. Primers: 60 Vbeta forward and 13 Jbeta reverse. The table came from immunoSEQ multiplex PCR; TCRdb's copy has only in-frame clones and leaves some out. The table has about 170,000 clones, around 80% seen once. Material for sequencing was PBMCs. The source is a girl aged 10 to 17 in good health and CMV-seropositive.

The chain joins TRBV10-3 to TRBJ2-7; perhaps TRBD2 as D (5 bases). This CDR3 is built from 12 residues. CDR1 is ENHRY and CDR2 is SYGVKD in the germline V gene. Trimming left V 7 bases short and J 2 bases short, with 9 bases between. CDR3 nucleotide sequence: TGTGCCATCAAGACGGGAACCTACGAGCAGTACTTC. This sequence encodes CAIKTGTYEQYF.

The rearrangement uses TRBV5-4 and TRBJ1-3; 10 bases match TRBD1. The trim removed 3 bases at V and 8 bases at J, leaving 2 bases unmatched. Germline CDR1 reads SGHNT; CDR2 reads YYREEE (reference sequence). The CDR3 contains 13 residues. CDR3 in DNA: TGTGCCAGCAGCTGGACAGGGGGAGACACCATATATTTT. Translated: CASSWTGGDTIYF.

V is TRBV7-6 and J is TRBJ1-3; TRBD1 matches at 10 bases. Germline loops: CDR1 SGHVS, CDR2 FNYEAQ. With 0 bases clipped from V and 4 bases from J, the junction kept 12 bases outside the gene matches. This CDR3 spans 19 amino acids. CDR3 nucleotides: TGTGCCAGCAGCTTAGCGGGCCGGGACAGGGGACGACCCGGAAACACCATATATTTT. Translated, it gives CASSLAGRDRGRPGNTIYF.

The rearrangement uses TRBV28 and TRBJ1-1; possibly TRBD1 for D (5 bases). The germline V and J ends were trimmed by 7 bases and 5 bases, with 23 bases remaining between them. This CDR3 comprises 16 residues. Germline V CDR1 and CDR2: MDHEN, SYDVKM. As DNA, the CDR3 is TGTGCCAGCAAACAAATCGGGGTGGGGGGTTGGACTGAAGCTTTCTTT. This sequence encodes CASKQIGVGGWTEAFF.

This clone has only one observation. The chain links TRBV7-9 to TRBJ1-2; tentative D call: TRBD1 (6 bases). CDR1 is SEHNR and CDR2 is FQNEAQ in the germline V gene (reference sequence). The CDR3 totals 13 residues. V lost 5 bases and J lost 1, with 8 bases in between. CDR3 in amino acids: CASSPQGNYGYTF. The CDR3 DNA is TGTGCCAGCAGCCCACAGGGTAACTATGGCTACACCTTC.

This clone has only one observation. This sequence joins TRBV4-1 and TRBJ1-2; D is unclear. Germline V gene data show CDR1 as MGHRA and CDR2 as YSYEKL. This CDR3 spans 16 amino acids. With 0 bases removed from V and 8 bases from J, the gap between germline ends came to 19 bases. DNA of the CDR3: TGCGCCAGCAGCCAAGAGTATCCCACTCGCGCGGGAGGCTACACCTTC. Amino acids: CASSQEYPTRAGGYTF.

The rearrangement uses TRBV6-6 and TRBJ2-2; perhaps TRBD2 as D (5 bases). CDR3 length equals 13 residues. V lost 6 bases and J lost 5, with 10 bases in between. Germline V gives CDR1 MNHNY, CDR2 SVGAGI (reference sequence). The CDR3 region has the DNA TGTGCCAGCAGACTCACGGGAACCGGGGAGCTGTTTTTT. This codes for CASRLTGTGELFF.

The rearrangement links TRBV2 to TRBJ2-7; the match to TRBD2 covers 8 bases. This CDR3 is 15 amino acids long. V lost 3 bases to trimming and J lost 4 bases; unmatched junction nucleotides: 8. Germline V gene lookup returns CDR1 SNHLY and CDR2 FYNNEI. The CDR3 spells CASSERVAGKYEQYF. The CDR3 region has the DNA TGTGCCAGCAGTGAGAGGGTAGCGGGAAAATACGAGCAGTACTTC.

This clone showed up just a few times. The V gene is TRBV5-4, the J gene TRBJ2-5; D may be TRBD1 (5 bases). Germline V CDR1 and CDR2: SGHNT, YYREEE (reference sequence). Deletions cut 2 bases from V and 2 bases from J, with 13 bases between. CDR3 length equals 15 residues. CDR3 in amino acids: CASSFRQFQQETQYF. Here the CDR3 DNA reads TGTGCCAGCAGCTTCCGACAGTTTCAACAAGAGACCCAGTACTTC.

The chain employs TRBV7-8 and TRBJ2-2; D uncertain. Germline V gene sequence: CDR1 SGHVS, CDR2 FQNEAQ. Trimming removed 2 bases from V and 0 bases from J, with 7 bases in between. The CDR3 consists of 15 residues. The DNA for the CDR3 is TGTGCCAGCAGCTTAATGAGGACGAACACCGGGGAGCTGTTTTTT. It encodes CASSLMRTNTGELFF.

The genes are TRBV6-9 and TRBJ2-7; TRBD2 aligns across 11 bases. CDR1 is MNHGY and CDR2 is SVAAGI in the germline V gene. The CDR3 sequence is 15 residues long. The trim removed 0 bases at V and 5 bases at J, leaving 3 bases unmatched. The CDR3 loop is CASSYSSGGAHEQYF. In nucleotides, the CDR3 is TGTGCCAGCAGTTATTCTAGCGGGGGGGCCCACGAGCAGTACTTC.

This sequence joins TRBV30 and TRBJ2-3; 10 bases match TRBD2. CDR1 and CDR2 from the germline V gene are GTSNPN and SVGIG (reference sequence). This CDR3 has 15 residues. After removal of 6 bases from V and 4 bases from J, the junction contained 10 bases not matched to a gene. CDR3 protein: CACPSSGRSPDTQYF. CDR3 bases: TGTGCCTGCCCCAGTAGCGGGAGGAGCCCAGATACGCAGTATTTT. Drawing the rest from reference TRBV30 and TRBJ2-3, the complete variable domain is SQTIHQWPATLVQPVGSPLSLECTVEGTSNPNLYWYRQAAGRGLQLLFYSVGIGQISSEVPQNLSASRPQDRQFILSSKKLLLSDSGFYLCACPSSGRSPDTQYFGPGTRLTVL.

The rearrangement uses TRBV7-9 and TRBJ2-1, with 8 positions matching TRBD1. J was trimmed by 6 bases and V by 2 bases; bases with no gene match: 3. Germline V gene data show CDR1 as SEHNR and CDR2 as FQNEAQ (reference sequence). The CDR3 runs 14 residues. The CDR3 region is CASSLQGAINEQFF. Here the CDR3 DNA reads TGTGCCAGCAGCTTACAGGGGGCGATCAATGAGCAGTTCTTC.

The chain joins TRBV29-1 to TRBJ2-7; TRBD1 might be the D (6 bases). CDR3 size: 14 residues. The V gene lost 3 bases and the J gene lost 6 bases, with 18 bases spanning the gap. CDR1 and CDR2 (germline): SQVTM, ANQGSEA. The CDR3 DNA is TGCAGCGTTGACCTGGGGGCTGGACCAATCGAGCAGTACTTC. Its translation is CSVDLGAGPIEQYF.

The V call is TRBV11-3, the J call TRBJ2-5, with 8 bases lining up with TRBD1. After removal of 6 bases from V and 5 bases from J, the junction contained 8 bases not matched to a gene. The CDR3 runs 14 residues. Germline loops: CDR1 SGHNT, CDR2 YENEEA. CDR3 sequence (DNA): TGTGCCAGCAGTCGGACAGGGTTTGGCGAGACCCAGTACTTC. This codes for CASSRTGFGETQYF.

The chain combines TRBV29-1 with TRBJ1-3, with D perhaps matching TRBD1 (5 bases). Germline loops: CDR1 SQVTM, CDR2 ANQGSEA. Trimming shortened V by 0 bases and J by 3 bases, and 18 bases separated the two germline ends. CDR3 length equals 17 residues. Here the CDR3 DNA reads TGCAGCGTTGAAGATCGGGCGGGGGAGTACGGTGGAAACACCATATATTTT. It codes for CSVEDRAGEYGGNTIYF.

This clone has more than one count but fewer than ten. The chain joins TRBV7-9 to TRBJ2-7; D is possibly TRBD2 (5 bases). CDR1 is SEHNR, CDR2 FQNEAQ, per germline (reference sequence). This CDR3 comprises 14 residues. V lost 5 bases, J lost 2 bases, and 13 bases lay in between. The CDR3 reads CASSPGMLPYEQYF. In DNA, the CDR3 is TGTGCCAGCAGCCCGGGGATGTTACCCTACGAGCAGTACTTC.

This sequence joins TRBV28 and TRBJ2-1, with D maybe TRBD2 (6 bases). The CDR3 loop spans 15 amino acids. V lost 3 bases and J 9 bases, leaving 18 bases between the germline ends. Germline values: CDR1 MDHEN, CDR2 SYDVKM. DNA of the CDR3: TGTGCCAGCAGTTTTGTGGAGGGTTATGCGGTTGAGCAGTTCTTC. Translation: CASSFVEGYAVEQFF.

This clone was found once. The rearrangement joins TRBV9 to TRBJ1-4; TRBD1 agrees at 7 bases. From germline, CDR1 is SGDLS and CDR2 YYNGEE. The CDR3 runs to 16 residues. J was trimmed by 4 bases and V by 4 bases; bases with no gene match: 10. The CDR3 sequence is CASSTRQGRNNEKLFF. Here the CDR3 DNA reads TGTGCCAGCAGCACTCGACAGGGTAGGAATAATGAAAAACTGTTTTTT.

The chain carries TRBV9 and TRBJ2-7, with D perhaps matching TRBD2 (7 bases). V was shortened by 5 bases and J by 2 bases, with 14 bases between the two germline ends. The CDR3 covers 14 residues. Germline lookup yields CDR1 SGDLS and CDR2 YYNGEE. In DNA, the CDR3 is TGTGCCAGCAGTGCAGGGGCGGGGGCCTACGAGCAGTACTTC. Residues: CASSAGAGAYEQYF.

This clone was found a few times. The rearrangement uses TRBV25-1 and TRBJ2-7; 7 bases fit TRBD2. Germline V CDR1 and CDR2: MGHDK, SYGVNS. V lost 8 bases to trimming and J lost 1 base; unmatched junction nucleotides: 8. This CDR3 region has 14 residues. CDR3 protein: CASALASGSYEQYF. Here the CDR3 DNA reads TGTGCCAGCGCACTAGCGTCAGGGTCCTACGAGCAGTACTTC.

The chain has TRBV5-1 and TRBJ2-7, with a tentative D call TRBD2 (6 bases). CDR3 length: 14 amino acids. Trimming cost V 1 base and J 3 bases, with 11 bases left between them. CDR1 SGHRS and CDR2 YFSETQ come from the germline V gene. This CDR3 reads CASSLRESSYEQYF. For the CDR3, the DNA is TGCGCCAGCAGCTTGCGGGAGTCAAGCTACGAGCAGTACTTC.

The chain has TRBV5-5 and TRBJ2-7; 7 nucleotides line up with TRBD2. This CDR3 spans 15 amino acids. Germline V gene data show CDR1 as SGHKS and CDR2 as YYEKEE (reference sequence). The V gene end was trimmed by 1 base and the J gene end by 2 bases; junction bases not matched to a gene: 6. The CDR3 coding sequence is TGTGCCAGCAGCTTGAGAAGCGGGAACACCTACGAGCAGTACTTC. Encoded protein: CASSLRSGNTYEQYF. The full variable domain, with the rest looked up from reference TRBV5-5 and TRBJ2-7, is DAGVTQSPTHLIKTRGQQVTLRCSPISGHKSVSWYQQVLGQGPQFIFQYYEKEERGRGNFPDRFSARQFPNYSSELNVNALLLGDSALYLCASSLRSGNTYEQYFGPGTRLTVT.

The J gene is TRBJ2-1, the V gene TRBV7-6; D uncertain. The CDR3 loop spans 13 amino acids. Germline V gene sequence: CDR1 SGHVS, CDR2 FNYEAQ. Trimming cost V 3 bases and J 5 bases, with 8 bases left between them. CDR3 in amino acids: CASSFLEDNEQFF. The DNA for the CDR3 is TGTGCCAGCAGCTTTCTAGAAGACAATGAGCAGTTCTTC.

The rearrangement joins TRBV11-1 to TRBJ2-3; D call uncertain. Germline CDR1 SGHAT, CDR2 FQDESV (reference sequence). The V end was cut by 2 bases, the J end by 1 base, with 7 bases between. This CDR3 is 14 amino acids long. CDR3 sequence: CASSLSVGTDTQYF. CDR3 nucleotides: TGTGCCAGCAGCTTATCCGTCGGCACAGATACGCAGTATTTT.

This chain uses TRBV6-5 with TRBJ2-5, with a tentative D call TRBD1 (6 bases). The germline V and J ends were trimmed by 6 bases and 2 bases, with 16 bases remaining between them. The V gene's germline CDR1 is MNHEY and CDR2 SVGAGI. The CDR3 covers 15 residues. CDR3 region: CASSKHRALQETQYF. The CDR3 region has the DNA TGTGCCAGCAGCAAGCACAGGGCCCTGCAAGAGACCCAGTACTTC.

The chain uses TRBV5-8 and TRBJ2-3, with a weak D call TRBD2 (5 bases). Trimming removed 6 bases from V and 4 bases from J, with 18 bases in between. Germline CDR1 reads SGHTS; CDR2 reads YDEGEE. The CDR3 has 15 residues. CDR3 DNA sequence: TGTGCCAGCACTTTAGAGGGTCTGGTCCCAGATACGCAGTATTTT. Its translation is CASTLEGLVPDTQYF.

This clone was recorded only once. The chain uses TRBV7-8 and TRBJ2-1, with 7 bases matching TRBD2. The J segment lost 5 bases and the V segment lost 4 bases, leaving 11 bases of the junction unmatched. Germline assignment: CDR1 SGHVS and CDR2 FQNEAQ. The CDR3 length is 16 residues. The CDR3 region has the DNA TGTGCCAGCAGCTCCTCTCGGAGACTAGCAGACAATGAGCAGTTCTTC. Translated, it gives CASSSSRRLADNEQFF. The variable domain in full, completed from reference TRBV7-8 and TRBJ2-1, reads GAGVSQSPRYKVAKRGQDVALRCDPISGHVSLFWYQQALGQGPEFLTYFQNEAQLDKSGLPSDRFFAERPEGSVSTLKIQRTQQEDSAVYLCASSSSRRLADNEQFFGPGTRLTVL.

The chain recombines TRBV5-1 with TRBJ1-3, with no clear D. CDR3 size: 12 residues. Germline V gene data show CDR1 as SGHRS and CDR2 as YFSETQ. V lost 4 bases to trimming and J lost 2 bases, with 4 bases between them. CDR3 nucleotides: TGCGCCAGCAGCGAGACTGGAAACACCATATATTTT. Its protein product is CASSETGNTIYF. Variable domain in full (rest from reference TRBV5-1 and TRBJ1-3): KAGVTQTPRYLIKTRGQQVTLSCSPISGHRSVSWYQQTPGQGLQFLFEYFSETQRNKGNFPGRFSGRQFSNSRSEMNVSTLELGDSALYLCASSETGNTIYFGEGSWLTVV.

This chain joins TRBV29-1 and TRBJ1-4; 8 bases align to TRBD1. The CDR3 loop spans 12 amino acids. Trimming at V came to 5 bases and at J to 5 bases, leaving 1 base not matched to a gene. Germline CDR1 reads SQVTM; CDR2 reads ANQGSEA. The CDR3 is CSVRTGNEKLFF. Here the CDR3 DNA reads TGCAGCGTTCGGACAGGGAATGAAAAACTGTTTTTT.